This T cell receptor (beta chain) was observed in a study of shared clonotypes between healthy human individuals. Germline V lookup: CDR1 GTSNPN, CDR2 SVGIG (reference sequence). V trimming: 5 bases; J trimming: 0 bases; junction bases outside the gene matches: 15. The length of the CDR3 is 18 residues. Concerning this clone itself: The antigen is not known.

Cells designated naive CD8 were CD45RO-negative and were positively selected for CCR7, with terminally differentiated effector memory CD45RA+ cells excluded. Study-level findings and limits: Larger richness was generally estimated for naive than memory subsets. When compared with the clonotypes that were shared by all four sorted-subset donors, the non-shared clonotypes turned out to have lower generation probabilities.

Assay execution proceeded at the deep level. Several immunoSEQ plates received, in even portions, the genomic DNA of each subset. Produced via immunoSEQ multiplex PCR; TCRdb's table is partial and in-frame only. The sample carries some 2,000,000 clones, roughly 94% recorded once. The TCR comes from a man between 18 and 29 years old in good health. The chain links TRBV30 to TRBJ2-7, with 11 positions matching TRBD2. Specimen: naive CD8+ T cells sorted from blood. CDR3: CAWQGWALAGVSSYEQYF. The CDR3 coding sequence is TGTGCCTGGCAAGGATGGGCACTAGCGGGAGTGAGCTCCTACGAGCAGTACTTC.